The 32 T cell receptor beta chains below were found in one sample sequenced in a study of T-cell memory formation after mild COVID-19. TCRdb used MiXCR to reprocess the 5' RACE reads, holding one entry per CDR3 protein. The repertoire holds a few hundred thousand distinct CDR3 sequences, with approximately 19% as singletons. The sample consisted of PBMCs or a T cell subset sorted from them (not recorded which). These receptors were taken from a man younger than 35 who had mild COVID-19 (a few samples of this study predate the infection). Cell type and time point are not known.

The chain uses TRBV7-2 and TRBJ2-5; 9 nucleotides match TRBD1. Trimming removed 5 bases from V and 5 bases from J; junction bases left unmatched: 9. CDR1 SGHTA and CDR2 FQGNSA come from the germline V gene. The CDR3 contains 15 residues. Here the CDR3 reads CASSPLGQGGETQYF. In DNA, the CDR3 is TGTGCCAGCAGCCCGCTGGGACAGGGAGGGGAGACCCAGTACTTC.

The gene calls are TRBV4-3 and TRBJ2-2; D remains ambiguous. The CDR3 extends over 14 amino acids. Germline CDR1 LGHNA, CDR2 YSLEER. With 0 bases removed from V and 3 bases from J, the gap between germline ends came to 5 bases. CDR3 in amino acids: CASSQDRYTGELFF. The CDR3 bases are TGCGCCAGCAGCCAAGATAGGTACACCGGGGAGCTGTTTTTT.

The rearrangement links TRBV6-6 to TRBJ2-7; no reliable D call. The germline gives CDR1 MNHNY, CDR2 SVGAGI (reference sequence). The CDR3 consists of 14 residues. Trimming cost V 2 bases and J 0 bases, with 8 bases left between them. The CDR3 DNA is TGTGCCAGCAGTTACCTACTACGCTCCTACGAGCAGTACTTC. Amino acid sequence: CASSYLLRSYEQYF.

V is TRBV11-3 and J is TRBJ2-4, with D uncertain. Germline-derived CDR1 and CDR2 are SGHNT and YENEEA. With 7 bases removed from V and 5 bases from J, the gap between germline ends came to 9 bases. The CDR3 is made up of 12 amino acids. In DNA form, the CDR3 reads TGTGCCAGCAAAGGGCCCGAAAACATTCAGTACTTC. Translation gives CASKGPENIQYF.

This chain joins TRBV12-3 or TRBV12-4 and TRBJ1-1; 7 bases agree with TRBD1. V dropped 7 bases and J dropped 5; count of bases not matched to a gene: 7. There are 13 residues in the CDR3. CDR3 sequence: CASTVDRQTEAFF. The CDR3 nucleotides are TGTGCCAGCACCGTGGACAGGCAAACTGAAGCTTTCTTT.

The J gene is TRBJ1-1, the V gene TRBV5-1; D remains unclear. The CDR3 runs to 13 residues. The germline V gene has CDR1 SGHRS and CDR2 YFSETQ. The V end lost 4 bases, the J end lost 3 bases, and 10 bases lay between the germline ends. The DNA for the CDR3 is TGCGCCAGCAGCCAGGAACAGCACACTGAAGCTTTCTTT. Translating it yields CASSQEQHTEAFF.

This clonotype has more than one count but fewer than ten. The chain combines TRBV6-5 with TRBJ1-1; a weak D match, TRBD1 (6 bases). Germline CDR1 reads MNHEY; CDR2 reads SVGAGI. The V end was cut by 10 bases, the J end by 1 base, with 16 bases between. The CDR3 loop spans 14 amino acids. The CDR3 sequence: CANTGQPWNTEAFF. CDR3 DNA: TGTGCCAACACCGGACAGCCCTGGAACACTGAAGCTTTCTTT.

The CDR3 is CATSSRAAKNIQYF. The CDR3 coding sequence is TGTGCCACTTCGAGCAGGGCCGCCAAAAACATTCAGTACTTC. The rearrangement links TRBV24-1 to TRBJ2-4, with a weak D call TRBD1 (5 bases). Trimming stripped 10 bases from V and 1 base from J, with 13 bases between. Germline V gives CDR1 KGHDR, CDR2 SFDVKD. The CDR3 extends over 14 amino acids.

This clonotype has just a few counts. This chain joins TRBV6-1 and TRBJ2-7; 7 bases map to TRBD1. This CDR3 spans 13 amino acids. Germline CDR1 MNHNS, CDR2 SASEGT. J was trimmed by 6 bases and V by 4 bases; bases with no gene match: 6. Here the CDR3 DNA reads TGTGCCAGCAGTGCAGCGACAGGGTCCGAGCAGTACTTC. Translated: CASSAATGSEQYF.

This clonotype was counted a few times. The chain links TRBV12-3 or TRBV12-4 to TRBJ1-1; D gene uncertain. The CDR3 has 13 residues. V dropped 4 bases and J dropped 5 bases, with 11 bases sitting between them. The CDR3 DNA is TGTGCCAGCAGTTCAAGGGAAGGAACTGAAGCTTTCTTT. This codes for CASSSREGTEAFF.

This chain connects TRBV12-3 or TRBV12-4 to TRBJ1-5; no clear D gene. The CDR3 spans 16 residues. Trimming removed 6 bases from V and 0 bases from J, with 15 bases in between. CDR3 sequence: CASSPPVVYSNQPQHF. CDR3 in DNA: TGTGCCAGCAGCCCGCCGGTAGTTTATAGCAATCAGCCCCAGCATTTT.

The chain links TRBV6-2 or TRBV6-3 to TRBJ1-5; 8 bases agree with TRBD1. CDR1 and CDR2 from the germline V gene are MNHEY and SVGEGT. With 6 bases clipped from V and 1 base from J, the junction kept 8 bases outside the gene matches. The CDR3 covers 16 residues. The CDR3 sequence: CASRKTGDGSNQPQHF. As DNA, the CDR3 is TGTGCCAGCAGAAAGACAGGGGACGGCAGCAATCAGCCCCAGCATTTT.

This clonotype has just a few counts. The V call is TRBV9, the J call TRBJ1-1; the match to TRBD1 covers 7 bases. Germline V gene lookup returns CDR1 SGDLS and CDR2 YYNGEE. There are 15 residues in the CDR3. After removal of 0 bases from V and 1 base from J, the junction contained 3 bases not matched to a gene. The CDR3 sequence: CASSVVRQGNTEAFF. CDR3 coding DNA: TGTGCCAGCAGCGTAGTGAGACAGGGGAACACTGAAGCTTTCTTT.

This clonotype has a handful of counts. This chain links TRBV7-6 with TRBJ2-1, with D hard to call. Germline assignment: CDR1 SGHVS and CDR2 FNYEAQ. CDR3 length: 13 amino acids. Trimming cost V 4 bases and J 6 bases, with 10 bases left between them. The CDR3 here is CASSSDSPNEQFF. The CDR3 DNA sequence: TGTGCCAGCAGCTCAGACTCGCCCAATGAGCAGTTCTTC.

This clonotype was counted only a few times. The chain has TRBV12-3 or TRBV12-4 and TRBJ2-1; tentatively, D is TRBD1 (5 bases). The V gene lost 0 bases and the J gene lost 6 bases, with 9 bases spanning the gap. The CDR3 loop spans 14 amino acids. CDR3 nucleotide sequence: TGTGCCAGCAGTTTAGCAGGCAGGGTCAATGAGCAGTTCTTC. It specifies CASSLAGRVNEQFF.

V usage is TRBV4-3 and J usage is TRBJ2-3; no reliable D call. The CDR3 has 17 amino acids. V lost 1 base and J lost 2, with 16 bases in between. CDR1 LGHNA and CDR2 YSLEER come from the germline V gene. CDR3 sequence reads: CASSQVMQTPYTDTQYF. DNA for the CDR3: TGCGCCAGCAGCCAAGTTATGCAGACCCCATACACAGATACGCAGTATTTT.

DNA of the CDR3: TGTGCCAGCAGTTCACAGGGGAATGGGGCCAACGTCCTGACTTTC. Its translation is CASSSQGNGANVLTF. V usage is TRBV6-6 and J usage is TRBJ2-6, with 7 bases matching TRBD1. V was clipped by 4 bases and J by 3 bases; unmatched bases: 3. The CDR3 totals 15 residues. In germline, CDR1 is MNHNY, CDR2 SVGAGI (reference sequence).

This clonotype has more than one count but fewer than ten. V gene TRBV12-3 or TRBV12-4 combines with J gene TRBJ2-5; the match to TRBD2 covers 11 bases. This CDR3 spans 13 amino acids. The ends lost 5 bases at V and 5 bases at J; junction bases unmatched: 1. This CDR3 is CASSPSGGETQYF. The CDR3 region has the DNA TGTGCCAGCAGTCCTAGCGGGGGGGAGACCCAGTACTTC.

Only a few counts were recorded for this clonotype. The CDR3 DNA reads as TGCAGTGCGGTTCTAGCGGGGGGGCAGGAGACCCAGTACTTC. Amino acid sequence: CSAVLAGGQETQYF. The rearrangement uses TRBV20-1 and TRBJ2-5; 12 positions match TRBD2. Per germline, CDR1 DFQATT and CDR2 SNEGSKA (reference sequence). Germline trimming cut 6 bases from V and 5 bases from J; bases unmatched to any gene: 7. The CDR3 has 14 amino acids.

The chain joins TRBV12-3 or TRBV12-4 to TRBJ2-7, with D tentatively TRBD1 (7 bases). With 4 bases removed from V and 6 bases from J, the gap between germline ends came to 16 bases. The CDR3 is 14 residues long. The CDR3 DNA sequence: TGTGCCAGCAGTTCGAACAGGGGACTGGGCGAGCAGTACGTC. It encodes CASSSNRGLGEQYV.

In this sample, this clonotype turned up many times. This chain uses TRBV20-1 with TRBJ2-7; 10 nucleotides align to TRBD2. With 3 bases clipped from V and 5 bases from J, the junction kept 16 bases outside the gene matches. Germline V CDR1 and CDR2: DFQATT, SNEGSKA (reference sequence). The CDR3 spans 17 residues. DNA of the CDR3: TGCAGTGCTAGCCCGATAACTAGCGGGGTAGGTAACCACGAGCAGTACGTC. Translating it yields CSASPITSGVGNHEQYV.

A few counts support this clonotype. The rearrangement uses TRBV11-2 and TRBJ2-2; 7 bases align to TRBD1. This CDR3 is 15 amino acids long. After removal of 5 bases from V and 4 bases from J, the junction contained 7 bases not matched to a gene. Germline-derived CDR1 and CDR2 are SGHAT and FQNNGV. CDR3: CASSETGTATGELFF. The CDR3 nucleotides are TGTGCCAGCAGCGAGACCGGGACAGCCACCGGGGAGCTGTTTTTT. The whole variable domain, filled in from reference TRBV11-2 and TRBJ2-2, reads EAGVAQSPRYKIIEKRQSVAFWCNPISGHATLYWYQQILGQGPKLLIQFQNNGVVDDSQLPKDRFSAERLKGVDSTLKIQPAKLEDSAVYLCASSETGTATGELFFGEGSRLTVL.

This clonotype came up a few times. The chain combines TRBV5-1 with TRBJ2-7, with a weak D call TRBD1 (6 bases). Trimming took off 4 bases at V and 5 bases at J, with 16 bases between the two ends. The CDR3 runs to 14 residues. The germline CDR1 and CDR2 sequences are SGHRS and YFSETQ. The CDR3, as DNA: TGCGCCAGCAGCCAGAATGGCAGGGGAAACGAGCAGTACGTC. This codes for CASSQNGRGNEQYV.

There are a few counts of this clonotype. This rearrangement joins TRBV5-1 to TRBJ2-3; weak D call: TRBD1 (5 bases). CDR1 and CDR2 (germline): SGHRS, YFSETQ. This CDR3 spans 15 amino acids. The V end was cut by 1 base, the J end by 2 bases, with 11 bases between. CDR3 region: CASSLTQGFTDTQYF. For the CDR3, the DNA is TGCGCCAGCAGCTTGACTCAGGGCTTCACAGATACGCAGTATTTT. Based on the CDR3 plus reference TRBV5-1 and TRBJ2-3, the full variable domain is KAGVTQTPRYLIKTRGQQVTLSCSPISGHRSVSWYQQTPGQGLQFLFEYFSETQRNKGNFPGRFSGRQFSNSRSEMNVSTLELGDSALYLCASSLTQGFTDTQYFGPGTRLTVL.

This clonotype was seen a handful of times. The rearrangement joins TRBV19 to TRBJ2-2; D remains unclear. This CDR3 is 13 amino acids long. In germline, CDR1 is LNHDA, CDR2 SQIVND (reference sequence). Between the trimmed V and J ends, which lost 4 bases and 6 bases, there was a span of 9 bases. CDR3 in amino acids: CASSTYAPGELFF. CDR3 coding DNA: TGTGCCAGTAGTACATACGCTCCCGGGGAGCTGTTTTTT.

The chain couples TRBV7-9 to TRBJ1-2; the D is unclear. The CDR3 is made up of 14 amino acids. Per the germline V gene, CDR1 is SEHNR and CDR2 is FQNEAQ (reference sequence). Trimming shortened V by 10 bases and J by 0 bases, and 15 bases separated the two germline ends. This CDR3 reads CATPRPGANYGYTF. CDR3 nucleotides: TGTGCCACACCGAGGCCCGGAGCTAACTATGGCTACACCTTC.

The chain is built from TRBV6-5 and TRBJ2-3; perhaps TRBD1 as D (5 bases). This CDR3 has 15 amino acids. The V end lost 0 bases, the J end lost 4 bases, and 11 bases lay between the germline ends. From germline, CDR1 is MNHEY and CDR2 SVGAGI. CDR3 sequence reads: CASSYSIGRADTQYF. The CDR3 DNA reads TGTGCCAGCAGTTACTCGATTGGCAGGGCAGATACGCAGTATTTT.

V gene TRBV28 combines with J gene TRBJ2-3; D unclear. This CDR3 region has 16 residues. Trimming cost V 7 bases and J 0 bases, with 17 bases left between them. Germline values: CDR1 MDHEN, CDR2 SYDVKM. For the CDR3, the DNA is TGTGCCAGCAATCTCATCGGCAGGTCGAGCACAGATACGCAGTATTTT. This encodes CASNLIGRSSTDTQYF.

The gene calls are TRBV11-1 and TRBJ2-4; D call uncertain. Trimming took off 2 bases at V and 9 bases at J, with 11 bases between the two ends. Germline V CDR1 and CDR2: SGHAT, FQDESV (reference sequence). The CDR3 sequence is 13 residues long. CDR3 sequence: CASSLLGQGIQYF. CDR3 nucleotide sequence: TGTGCCAGCAGCTTATTAGGCCAAGGCATTCAGTACTTC.

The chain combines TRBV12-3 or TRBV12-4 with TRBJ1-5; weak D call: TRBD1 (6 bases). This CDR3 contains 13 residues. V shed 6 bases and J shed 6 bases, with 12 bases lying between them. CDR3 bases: TGTGCCAGCAGGGGACAAGGCCTTCAGCCCCAGCATTTT. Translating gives CASRGQGLQPQHF.

The CDR3 DNA reads TGCAGTGCTGAAGATAGCGGGCCGATCTACAATGAGCAGTTCTTC. Translated: CSAEDSGPIYNEQFF. The V gene is TRBV20-1, the J gene TRBJ2-1; 7 nucleotides line up with TRBD2. The CDR3 is 15 residues long. Trimming cost V 5 bases and J 3 bases; bases outside gene matches: 10. CDR1 and CDR2 (germline): DFQATT, SNEGSKA (reference sequence).

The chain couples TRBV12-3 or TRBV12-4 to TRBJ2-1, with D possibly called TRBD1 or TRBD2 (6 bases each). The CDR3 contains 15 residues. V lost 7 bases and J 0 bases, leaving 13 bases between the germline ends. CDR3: CASTGGGSSYNEQFF. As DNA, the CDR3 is TGTGCCAGCACCGGAGGGGGTAGCTCCTACAATGAGCAGTTCTTC.